A single sample is the source of the 12 T cell receptor beta chains below, sequenced in a study of tumor-infiltrating lymphocytes in primary liver carcinoma. TCR beta cDNA came from about 500 ng total RNA, primed with a constant-region primer. Slightly modified ARM-PCR with three nested multiplex PCR rounds yielded TCR beta libraries. PCR rounds one and two used TRBV1-TRBV30 forward primers with a C-beta reverse primer for 9 to 10 cycles each. TCRdb reprocessed the multiplex PCR reads via MiXCR and lists one record per CDR3 protein. The sample consists of under 150,000 distinct CDR3 sequences, nearly 70% of them appearing once. Co-extraction of RNA and DNA was performed on roughly 17-32 mg of unsorted bulk tissue. The specimen sequenced was tumor-adjacent normal liver tissue. The receptor source for this set is a woman aged 55-70 years with primary liver carcinoma and hepatitis B virus infection.

On this clonotype: A much larger clone lies one base from this, so it may be a read error. CDR3 residues: CASSLLRLAGAGVEETQYF. The CDR3 DNA sequence: TGTGCCAGCAGCTTACTTCGACTAGCGGGAGCGGGAGTTGAAGAGACCCAGTACTTC. The chain is built from TRBV7-9 and TRBJ2-5; TRBD2 agrees at 12 bases. J gave up 3 bases and V 2 bases, and 13 bases lay outside the gene matches. The V gene's germline CDR1 is SEHNR and CDR2 FQNEAQ (reference sequence). The CDR3 is made up of 19 amino acids.

The chain links TRBV6-5 to TRBJ2-1, with 8 bases aligning to TRBD1. The germline CDR1 and CDR2 sequences are MNHEY and SVGAGI. The length of the CDR3 is 15 residues. V dropped 6 bases and J dropped 0; count of bases not matched to a gene: 4. CDR3 bases: TGTGCCAGCAGCAGGGGGCGGGACTCCTACAATGAGCAGTTCTTC. Translated: CASSRGRDSYNEQFF.

This clonotype came up many times. This chain joins TRBV12-3 or TRBV12-4 and TRBJ1-2; D is ambiguous. The germline V and J ends were trimmed by 5 bases and 2 bases, with 12 bases remaining between them. There are 14 residues in the CDR3. CDR3 in amino acids: CASSPTARNYGYTF. In nucleotides, the CDR3 is TGTGCCAGCAGTCCGACGGCCCGAAACTATGGCTACACCTTC.

This clonotype appeared a few times. A clone one base away is much larger, so this may be a read error. V is TRBV6-6 and J is TRBJ1-2; D gene uncertain. CDR3 length: 12 amino acids. V was pared by 7 bases and J by 8 bases, with 14 bases between. Germline CDR1 reads MNHNY; CDR2 reads SVGAGI (reference sequence). The CDR3 region has the DNA TGTGCCAGCACCCCGGCGGGCGGGGGCTACACCTTC. As protein: CASTPAGGGYTF.

This clonotype was detected ten times or more. The chain couples TRBV28 to TRBJ1-5; no firm D call. Trimming removed 5 bases at V and 5 bases at J, with 10 bases between. The CDR3 is 13 residues long. The germline V gene has CDR1 MDHEN and CDR2 SYDVKM. CDR3 DNA: TGTGCCAGCAGTATCGTAAAAGATCAGCCCCAGCATTTT. Amino acid sequence: CASSIVKDQPQHF.

As regards this clonotype: One end of the junction fails to match germline, which may point to a read error. The chain recombines TRBV11-2 with TRBJ2-2, with D perhaps TRBD2 (5 bases). CDR1 and CDR2 (germline): SGHAT, FQNNGV. CDR3 size: 16 residues. The CDR3 region is CASGDGRNMNTGELSF. CDR3 nucleotides: TGTGCCAGCGGCGACGGACGCAACATGAACACCGGGGAGCTGTCTTTT. Supplemented by reference TRBV11-2 and TRBJ2-2, the full variable domain reads EAGVAQSPRYKIIEKRQSVAFWCNPISGHATLYWYQQILGQGPKLLIQFQNNGVVDDSQLPKDRFSAERLKGVDSTLKIQPAKLEDSAVYLCASGDGRNMNTGELSFGEGSRLTVL.

The table lists this clonotype with many counts. The rearrangement links TRBV7-8 to TRBJ2-1; TRBD1 is a possible D gene (5 bases). The V end lost 1 base, the J end lost 0 bases, and 7 bases lay between the germline ends. The CDR3 length is 15 residues. The germline V gene encodes CDR1 SGHVS and CDR2 FQNEAQ. The chain's CDR3 is CASSLGQTSYNEQFF. The CDR3 bases are TGTGCCAGCAGCTTAGGACAGACCTCCTACAATGAGCAGTTCTTC.

Remarks on this clonotype: A junction boundary mismatches the germline segment, possibly from a read error. The CDR3 bases are TGCAGCGCTGGACGGCGGTACAGTGAGCAGTTCTTC. Protein product: CSAGRRYSEQFF. The genes are TRBV29-1 and TRBJ2-1, with D unresolved. Germline CDR1 is SQVTM and CDR2 is ANQGSEA. This CDR3 contains 12 residues.

Of note for this clonotype: A much bigger clone sits one base away, suggesting this may be a read error. The CDR3 end shows no conserved phenylalanine or tryptophan, and so a read error is likely. The genes are TRBV30 and TRBJ2-2; possible D gene TRBD2, 5 bases. Germline-derived CDR1 and CDR2 are GTSNPN and SVGIG (reference sequence). The length of the CDR3 is 11 residues. Trimming took off 5 bases at V and 9 bases at J, with 10 bases between the two ends. The CDR3 DNA sequence: TGTGCCTGGGGCTCGGACTGGGAGCTGTTTTGT. It codes for CAWGSDWELFC.

The gene calls are TRBV29-1 and TRBJ2-7; 10 bases map to TRBD2. The CDR3 covers 16 residues. CDR1 and CDR2 (germline): SQVTM, ANQGSEA. Germline trimming cut 6 bases from V and 1 base from J; bases unmatched to any gene: 12. The CDR3 loop is CSVHPASGSGSYEQYF. In DNA form, the CDR3 reads TGCAGCGTCCACCCGGCTAGCGGGAGTGGGTCCTACGAGCAGTACTTC.

The CDR3 DNA sequence: TGTGCCTACAGTGGGGTGGGAGATGAGCAGTTCTTC. It specifies CAYSGVGDEQFF. The chain joins TRBV2 to TRBJ2-1; maybe TRBD2 (5 bases). The CDR3 is 12 residues long. Trimming took 11 bases from V and 8 from J, leaving 16 bases between them. Germline assignment: CDR1 SNHLY and CDR2 FYNNEI.

The DNA for the CDR3 is TGTGCCAGCAGCTTACTAGGGTGGAGATGGGACACTGAAGCTTTCTTT. It encodes CASSLLGWRWDTEAFF. This chain joins TRBV7-9 and TRBJ1-1; D unresolved. V lost 2 bases, J lost 3 bases, and 16 bases lay in between. The CDR3 totals 16 residues. Germline V gives CDR1 SEHNR, CDR2 FQNEAQ (reference sequence).